This T cell receptor (beta chain) came from a study of control samples from healthy donors and cancer patients (dated by TCRdb to about 2020). Library preparation employed the immunoSEQ multiplex PCR assay. This is the immuneACCESS table as TCRdb keeps it, with only in-frame sequences that have V and J called. A part of the clones is gone; compared with another copy, unresolved V genes explain less than half, and the rest is unexplained. In this sample the table shows about 170,000 clones, 85% to 90% of which occur a single time. The ten biggest clones cover approximately 4.9% of the sample. To note about this clone: Its cognate antigen has yet to be identified. No much larger clone is present one base from it, and per-base qualities are unavailable.

From a lookup of the germline V gene (reference sequence), CDR1 and CDR2 are LGHDT and YNNKEL. The CDR3 contains 14 residues, cysteine and phenylalanine counted. Only CDR3 DNA remains: 42 bases, in frame from the first base. Trimming at the junction amounts to 0 bases on V and 8 bases on J, and the germline ends lie 13 bases apart. Sequenced input: blood. This sequence uses TRBV3-1 (or the pseudogene TRBV3-2) and TRBJ1-1; a weak D assignment points to TRBD1 (5 bases agree). The origin of this receptor is a woman aged 25-40 years in good health. The nucleotide sequence is given as TGTGCCAGCAGCCAAGATGAGACAGCCCGGGAAGCTTTCTTT. The translation is CASSQDETAREAFF.